Sequencing of this T cell receptor beta chain was carried out in a study of cytomegalovirus exposure and HLA in healthy donors. Across the study: Later analysis reported that the roughly 130 validation repertoires shared the platform of the roughly 630 first-cohort repertoires.

Sequencing was performed with immunoSEQ multiplex PCR; in TCRdb, only in-frame clones are kept and a portion is missing. The table records around 190,000 clones, about 81% of them present only once. CDR3 size: 13 residues. V lost 6 bases, J lost 2 bases, and 11 bases lay in between. CDR1 and CDR2 (germline): ENHRY, SYGVKD. This chain connects TRBV10-3 to TRBJ2-7; D tentatively reads TRBD1 or TRBD2 (6 bases each). The clonotype comes from a young woman in good health and CMV-seronegative. Material for sequencing was PBMCs. The CDR3 DNA is TGTGCCATCAGGGAGGGGGAGACCTACGAGCAGTACTTC. It codes for CAIREGETYEQYF.